The next 23 T cell receptor beta chains were all read from a single sample in a study of shared clonotypes between healthy human individuals. Clones were read by immunoSEQ multiplex PCR, and TCRdb kept only the in-frame ones, dropping some. The sample yields 2,500,000 or so clones, around 92% seen once. Sequencing used naive CD4+ T cells from PBMCs. The subset was: CD45RA+ positively selected. The receptors come from a man between 18 and 35 years old in good health. Some clones in this sample may be carry-over from other donors' samples.

The V and J genes are TRBV19 and TRBJ1-3; 7 bases agree with TRBD1. Germline CDR1 reads LNHDA; CDR2 reads SQIVND (reference sequence). The V segment lost 4 bases and the J segment 4 bases; nucleotides outside the gene matches: 13. The CDR3 runs to 17 residues. CDR3 DNA: TGTGCCAGTAGTACTCCCCACGCACGGGACAGAGGAAACACCATATATTTT. Protein product: CASSTPHARDRGNTIYF.

This chain links TRBV18 with TRBJ1-1; 7 nucleotides agree with TRBD1. V trimming: 5 bases; J trimming: 5 bases; junction bases outside the gene matches: 8. The CDR3 runs to 14 residues. Per germline, CDR1 KGHSH and CDR2 LQKENI. The CDR3 here is CASSDPGQSTEAFF. For the CDR3, the DNA is TGTGCCAGCTCAGATCCGGGACAGAGTACTGAAGCTTTCTTT.

The chain carries TRBV28 and TRBJ2-1; 11 positions agree with TRBD2. The V gene end was trimmed by 2 bases and the J gene end by 1 base; junction bases not matched to a gene: 4. This CDR3 region has 17 residues. The germline CDR1 and CDR2 sequences are MDHEN and SYDVKM. The CDR3 sequence is CASSLNLAGGSYNEQFF. In nucleotides, the CDR3 is TGTGCCAGCAGTTTAAACTTAGCGGGAGGGTCCTACAATGAGCAGTTCTTC.

The genes are TRBV2 and TRBJ2-3; perhaps TRBD1 as D (5 bases). Trimming shortened V by 6 bases and J by 5 bases, and 12 bases separated the two germline ends. This CDR3 region has 13 residues. CDR1 is SNHLY, CDR2 FYNNEI, per germline. CDR3 loop: CASRGVDRDTQYF. The DNA for the CDR3 is TGTGCCAGCAGAGGGGTAGACAGAGATACGCAGTATTTT.

The V and J genes are TRBV4-2 and TRBJ1-4, with a possible D match to TRBD1 (5 bases). Germline-derived CDR1 and CDR2 are LGHNA and YNFKEQ. V dropped 2 bases and J dropped 6 bases, with 19 bases sitting between them. This CDR3 region has 17 residues. The CDR3 sequence: CASSQYRGRLGDEKLFF. DNA of the CDR3: TGTGCCAGCAGCCAATACCGGGGCAGGCTTGGGGATGAAAAACTGTTTTTT.

The chain couples TRBV7-8 to TRBJ1-2; 7 nucleotides line up with TRBD1. Germline values: CDR1 SGHVS, CDR2 FQNEAQ. The CDR3 runs 14 residues. The junction had 3 bases not matched to a gene; V was cut back by 3 bases and J by 2 bases. The CDR3 sequence: CASSLEQGNYGYTF. The CDR3 DNA reads as TGTGCCAGCAGCTTGGAACAGGGGAACTATGGCTACACCTTC.

To note about this clone: Other DNA sequences in this specimen translate into the identical CDR3. The chain recombines TRBV7-3 with TRBJ2-1, with 11 bases that match TRBD2. V lost 5 bases to trimming and J lost 5 bases; unmatched junction nucleotides: 5. The V gene's germline CDR1 is SGHTA and CDR2 FQGTGA. CDR3 size: 15 residues. The CDR3 loop is CASSPRLAGNNEQFF. CDR3 DNA sequence: TGTGCCAGCAGCCCGCGACTAGCGGGAAACAATGAGCAGTTCTTC.

This sequence joins TRBV18 and TRBJ1-5; TRBD1 aligns across 9 bases. The length of the CDR3 is 15 residues. Trimming cost V 4 bases and J 3 bases; bases outside gene matches: 4. CDR1 is KGHSH and CDR2 is LQKENI in the germline V gene. CDR3 DNA: TGTGCCAGCTCACAAGGGACAGGGTTCAATCAGCCCCAGCATTTT. It codes for CASSQGTGFNQPQHF.

As for this clone: The same CDR3 can be traced to other DNA sequences in this sample. The chain joins TRBV7-2 to TRBJ2-3, with TRBD2 matching 13 bases. Germline V gene lookup returns CDR1 SGHTA and CDR2 FQGNSA. The CDR3 extends over 16 amino acids. The junction had 1 base not matched to a gene; V was cut back by 4 bases and J by 0 bases. The chain's CDR3 is CASSSGLAGSTDTQYF. The CDR3 nucleotides are TGTGCCAGCAGCTCGGGACTAGCGGGAAGCACAGATACGCAGTATTTT.

This clone was observed a few times. J is TRBJ1-1 and V is TRBV9, with 10 bases aligning to TRBD1. This CDR3 has 16 residues. V shed 3 bases, J shed 0 bases, and the junction held 5 bases outside the gene matches. CDR1 is SGDLS, CDR2 YYNGEE, per germline. The CDR3 sequence: CASSAGQGYMNTEAFF. The CDR3 DNA is TGTGCCAGCAGCGCGGGACAGGGGTACATGAACACTGAAGCTTTCTTT.

The rearrangement links TRBV6-5 to TRBJ1-2; D unresolved. The CDR3 contains 14 residues. Looked up from germline, CDR1 is MNHEY and CDR2 is SVGAGI. V lost 4 bases to trimming and J lost 5 bases, with 14 bases between them. The DNA for the CDR3 is TGTGCCAGCAGTTTAAACGACGACGGATATGGCTACACCTTC. It yields the protein CASSLNDDGYGYTF.

With respect to this clone: Additional DNA sequences in this sample encode the identical CDR3. The chain joins TRBV29-1 to TRBJ2-2; D is perhaps TRBD2 (6 bases). CDR1 and CDR2 from the germline V gene are SQVTM and ANQGSEA. This CDR3 spans 12 amino acids. CDR3 amino acids: CSGRENTGELFF. CDR3 DNA: TGCAGTGGGCGGGAAAACACCGGGGAGCTGTTTTTT.

This sequence joins TRBV28 and TRBJ1-1; TRBD1 agrees at 7 bases. The CDR3 extends over 17 amino acids. The V gene end was trimmed by 6 bases and the J gene end by 0 bases; junction bases not matched to a gene: 13. Germline values: CDR1 MDHEN, CDR2 SYDVKM. CDR3 residues: CASRPTGAVMLNTEAFF. DNA of the CDR3: TGTGCCAGCAGACCTACAGGGGCCGTAATGCTGAACACTGAAGCTTTCTTT.

Note on this clone: Other DNA sequences in this sample translate to the same CDR3. The V gene is TRBV5-1, the J gene TRBJ1-3; TRBD1 aligns across 9 bases. This CDR3 region has 16 residues. The germline gives CDR1 SGHRS, CDR2 YFSETQ. Losses at the gene ends were 2 bases for V and 1 base for J; bases not matched to a gene: 4. CDR3 sequence: CASSLPGQGSGNTIYF. CDR3 in DNA: TGCGCCAGCAGCTTACCGGGACAGGGATCTGGAAACACCATATATTTT.

This clone was detected once. This chain links TRBV5-1 with TRBJ1-6, with D uncertain. The ends were cut back, 2 bases at V and 10 bases at J, with 13 bases in the middle. Germline values: CDR1 SGHRS, CDR2 YFSETQ. CDR3 length: 14 amino acids. Here the CDR3 reads CASSLAGGESPLHF. The DNA of the CDR3 is TGCGCCAGCAGCTTAGCGGGAGGCGAATCACCCCTCCACTTT.

This chain joins TRBV28 and TRBJ1-1, with D unresolved. This CDR3 spans 14 amino acids. V was trimmed by 6 bases and J by 3 bases, leaving 14 bases between them. Germline lookup yields CDR1 MDHEN and CDR2 SYDVKM. In DNA form, the CDR3 reads TGTGCCAGCAGCTCTCGGGGAAAGGACACTGAAGCTTTCTTT. Translated: CASSSRGKDTEAFF.

This clone has a single count. The chain links TRBV29-1 to TRBJ2-3; no clear D gene. This CDR3 is built from 13 residues. Germline CDR1 is SQVTM and CDR2 is ANQGSEA. V lost 6 bases and J lost 5, with 15 bases in between. The CDR3 loop is CSVAPKYLDTQYF. DNA of the CDR3: TGCAGCGTCGCCCCTAAGTATTTAGATACGCAGTATTTT.

J is TRBJ2-7 and V is TRBV4-2; no firm D call. The CDR3 is 12 residues long. Trimming took 4 bases from V and 1 from J, leaving 5 bases between them. Germline-derived CDR1 and CDR2 are LGHNA and YNFKEQ. CDR3 DNA: TGTGCCAGCAGCCTCGGGTCCTACGAGCAGTACTTC. Its translation: CASSLGSYEQYF.

Remarks on this clone: It is likely a read error: a sequence one base away is far more abundant. V usage is TRBV4-1 and J usage is TRBJ2-7; 7 bases are a match to TRBD2. This CDR3 has 17 amino acids. Germline-derived CDR1 and CDR2 are MGHRA and YSYEKL. After removal of 4 bases from V and 7 bases from J, the junction contained 19 bases not matched to a gene. Here the CDR3 DNA reads TGCGCCAGCAGCCCCCCTTCTCTACTAGCGCACGCCGGAGAGCAGTACTTC. The encoded protein is CASSPPSLLAHAGEQYF.

This clone turned up a few times. V and J are TRBV19 and TRBJ1-2, with 9 nucleotides matching TRBD1. The V gene end was trimmed by 7 bases and the J gene end by 10 bases; junction bases not matched to a gene: 7. Germline V gene data show CDR1 as LNHDA and CDR2 as SQIVND (reference sequence). This CDR3 contains 12 residues. DNA for the CDR3: TGTGCCAGTAACTATGACAGGGGGAACTACACCTTC. This codes for CASNYDRGNYTF.

The chain links TRBV4-1 to TRBJ1-4; 7 nucleotides match TRBD1. Germline CDR1 is MGHRA and CDR2 is YSYEKL. The CDR3 loop spans 16 amino acids. V shed 4 bases and J 10 bases; nucleotides not matched to a gene: 15. CDR3 bases: TGCGCCAGCAGCCGACCCGACAGGGTAGGTTCGGGAAAACTGTTTTTT. Residues: CASSRPDRVGSGKLFF.

The chain employs TRBV28 and TRBJ2-2; the D gene is possibly TRBD1 (8 bases). The V end lost 5 bases, the J end lost 0 bases, and 19 bases lay between the germline ends. This CDR3 region has 18 residues. CDR1 MDHEN and CDR2 SYDVKM come from the germline V gene. CDR3 amino acids: CASSLPRQGTTNTGELFF. The CDR3 DNA sequence: TGTGCCAGCAGTCTACCAAGACAGGGGACTACGAACACCGGGGAGCTGTTTTTT.

The V gene is TRBV28, the J gene TRBJ2-1; no clear D gene. CDR3 length: 15 residues. From germline, CDR1 is MDHEN and CDR2 SYDVKM. Trimming left V 4 bases short and J 1 base short, with 11 bases between. DNA of the CDR3: TGTGCCAGCAGTTGGGCTAGTCGGTCCTACAATGAGCAGTTCTTC. Encoded protein: CASSWASRSYNEQFF.